Included here is one TCR beta chain sequence, with context. What it recognizes is unknown. The sample comes from a study of T-cell memory formation after mild COVID-19. Findings of the study overall: Later expanders leaned toward CD4+, whereas clones contracting from day 15 to 85 were balanced CD4/CD8.

The germline V gene has CDR1 DFQATT and CDR2 SNEGSKA (reference sequence). The germline V and J ends were trimmed by 6 bases and 6 bases, with 13 bases remaining between them. CDR3 length: 12 amino acids. MiXCR, applied by TCRdb to the 5' RACE reads, yields one record per CDR3 protein. The sample includes about 430,000 distinct CDR3 sequences, 20% to 30% of them seen just once. The sequencing input was PBMCs or a T cell subset sorted from them (not recorded which). The clonotype originates from an adult woman who had mild COVID-19 (a few samples of this study predate the infection). Cell type and time point are not known. The chain uses TRBV20-1 and TRBJ2-3, with D maybe TRBD2 (6 bases). The CDR3 DNA follows: TGCAGTGCGGGGACTCCCGGGGATACGCAGTATTTT. Translated, it gives CSAGTPGDTQYF.